This TCR beta chain was sequenced during a study of blood T cell repertoires in COVID-19. About the study: COVID-19 samples, acute and convalescent, were from the United States, Italy and Spain. PBMCs, B-cell-depleted T cells, or T cells provided the cDNA or gDNA that made up the material.

There are 14 residues in the CDR3. Trimming pared 2 bases from V and 4 bases from J, leaving 11 bases between. Germline-derived CDR1 and CDR2 are SGHTA and FQGNSA. In the original processing: Reference gene primer amplification gave estimated nucleated cell counts. Clones were sequenced by immunoSEQ multiplex PCR, and TCRdb holds only the in-frame ones, with some missing. The D gene and trimming were derived from the DNA, and the V and J assignments and clone size from that table. The table records around 160,000 clones, approximately 86% of them present only once. The sequence was collected from a woman aged 40 to 55 with active or convalescent COVID-19. Sequencing used peripheral blood. This chain links TRBV7-2 with TRBJ2-5, with a weak D call TRBD1 (5 bases). The CDR3 DNA reads as TGTGCCAGCAGCTTACTTGGAAGGGGAGAGACCCAGTACTTC. It encodes CASSLLGRGETQYF.